The present T cell receptor beta chain was sequenced within a study of blood T cell repertoires in COVID-19. Across the study: Samples taken during acute and convalescent COVID-19 were collected in the United States, Italy and Spain. T cells, B-cell-depleted T cells, or PBMCs supplied cDNA or gDNA.

Authors' methods: Estimation of nucleated cell counts was performed using reference gene primer amplification. Using immunoSEQ multiplex PCR, the repertoire was profiled, and TCRdb retains in-frame clones only, with some absent. Clone size and the V and J calls come from that table; the DNA yielded D and trimming. This table holds roughly 88,000 clones, approximately 90% found once. Per germline, CDR1 SGHTA and CDR2 FQGNSA. V gave up 4 bases and J gave up 4 bases, with 11 bases separating them. The CDR3 runs to 13 residues. This receptor was taken from a woman aged 55-69 years with COVID-19, enrolled during active disease. Sequenced sample: peripheral blood. The V gene is TRBV7-2, the J gene TRBJ2-7; D may be TRBD1 (6 bases). The CDR3 DNA reads as TGTGCCAGCAGCTCCGGGACATCTTACGAGCAGTACTTC. Its translation is CASSSGTSYEQYF.